This T cell receptor (beta chain) emerged from a study of T-cell reconstitution after alpha-beta-depleted transplantation in children. TCRbeta library preparation incorporated unique molecular identifiers. TCRdb passed the PCR reads through MiXCR, listing each CDR3 protein once. The profile shows 750,000 to 950,000 distinct CDR3 sequences, roughly 15% of them singletons. Study-wide results and limits: At one year after transplant, newly produced T cells mostly accounted for T-cell counts and diversity.

The CDR3 has 14 residues. Trimming shortened V by 2 bases and J by 5 bases, and 13 bases separated the two germline ends. CDR1 and CDR2 (germline): SGHRS, YFSETQ. This clonotype turned up a few times. Its cognate antigen is unknown. The V and J genes are TRBV5-1 and TRBJ2-5; D is unclear. The sample here was PBMCs, mostly from graft donor cells, taken 360 days after TCRalphabeta/CD19-depleted stem cell transplant. This sequence was found in a male patient younger than 18 who had a stem cell transplant for acute lymphoblastic leukemia, so the T cells may come from the graft donor. CDR3 bases: TGCGCCAGCAGCTTTTCCAGGACGTGGGAGACCCAGTACTTC. Its translation: CASSFSRTWETQYF.